Sequencing of this T cell receptor (beta chain) was carried out in a study of Graves' ophthalmopathy and Graves' hyperthyroidism. Across the study: The stable label applied to hyperthyroidism with no ophthalmopathy within 18 months of follow-up.

This clonotype was counted ten times or more. Its antigen is currently unknown. CDR3 length: 14 amino acids. Between the trimmed V and J ends, which lost 2 bases and 1 base, there was a span of 8 bases. General study points: Its predictions of ophthalmopathy progression gave the model almost 71% sensitivity and about 78% specificity. Sensitivity of approximately 90% and specificity of almost 83% were achieved when a 13-signature model separated ophthalmopathy from stable hyperthyroidism.

CDR3 regions of TCR beta were amplified from RNA transcripts. Following a first-round RT-PCR that used HTBI primers, a second-round multiplex PCR was carried out. TCRdb processed the multiplex PCR reads anew with MiXCR; each CDR3 protein has one entry. The repertoire holds more than 1,000,000 distinct CDR3 sequences, with 36% as singletons. The chain has TRBV12-3 or TRBV12-4 and TRBJ1-1; D call uncertain. Sample: peripheral blood or thyroid tissue (not recorded which). The TCR sequence derives from an adult man with Graves' hyperthyroidism. CDR3 sequence: CASSLLSGNTEAFF. For the CDR3, the DNA is TGTGCCAGCAGTTTACTCTCTGGGAACACTGAAGCTTTCTTT.